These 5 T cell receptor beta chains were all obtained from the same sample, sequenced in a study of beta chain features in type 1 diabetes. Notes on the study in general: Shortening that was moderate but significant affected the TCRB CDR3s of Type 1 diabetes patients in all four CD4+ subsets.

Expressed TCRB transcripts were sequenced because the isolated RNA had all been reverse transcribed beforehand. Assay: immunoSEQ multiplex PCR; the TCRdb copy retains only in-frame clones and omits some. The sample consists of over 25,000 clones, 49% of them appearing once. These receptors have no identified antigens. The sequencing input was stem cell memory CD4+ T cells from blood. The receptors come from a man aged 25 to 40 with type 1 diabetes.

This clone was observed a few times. CDR3 nucleotides: TGTGCCAGCTGGCGGGACAGCAGCTCCTACGAGCAGTACTTC. Translating it yields CASWRDSSSYEQYF. The rearrangement links TRBV2 to TRBJ2-7, with D possibly being TRBD1 (7 bases). V lost 8 bases, J lost 0 bases, and 14 bases lay in between. The CDR3 sequence is 14 residues long. Germline CDR1 reads SNHLY; CDR2 reads FYNNEI.

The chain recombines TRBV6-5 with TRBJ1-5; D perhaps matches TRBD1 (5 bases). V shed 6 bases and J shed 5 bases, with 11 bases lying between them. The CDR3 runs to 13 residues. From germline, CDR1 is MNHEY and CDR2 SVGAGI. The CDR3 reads CASRPGWDQPQHF. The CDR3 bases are TGTGCCAGCAGGCCAGGGTGGGATCAGCCCCAGCATTTT.

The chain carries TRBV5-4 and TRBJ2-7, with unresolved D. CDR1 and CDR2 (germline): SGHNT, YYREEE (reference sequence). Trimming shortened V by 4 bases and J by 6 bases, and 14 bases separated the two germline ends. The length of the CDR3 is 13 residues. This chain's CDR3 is CASSQVWPSEQYF. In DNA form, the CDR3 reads TGTGCCAGCAGCCAAGTTTGGCCTTCCGAGCAGTACTTC.

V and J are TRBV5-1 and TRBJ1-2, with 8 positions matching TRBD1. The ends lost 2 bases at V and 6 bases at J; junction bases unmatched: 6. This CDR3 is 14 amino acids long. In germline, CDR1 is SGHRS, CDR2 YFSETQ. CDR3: CASSLSSGGDGYTF. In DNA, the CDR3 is TGCGCCAGCAGCTTATCTTCAGGGGGCGATGGCTACACCTTC. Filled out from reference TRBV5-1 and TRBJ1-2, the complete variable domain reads KAGVTQTPRYLIKTRGQQVTLSCSPISGHRSVSWYQQTPGQGLQFLFEYFSETQRNKGNFPGRFSGRQFSNSRSEMNVSTLELGDSALYLCASSLSSGGDGYTFGSGTRLTVV.

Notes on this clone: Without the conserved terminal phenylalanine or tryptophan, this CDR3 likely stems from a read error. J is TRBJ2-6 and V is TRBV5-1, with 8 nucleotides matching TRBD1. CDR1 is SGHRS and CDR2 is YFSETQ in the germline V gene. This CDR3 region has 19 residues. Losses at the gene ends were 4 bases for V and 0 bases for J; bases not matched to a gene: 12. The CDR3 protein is CASSARPTGVSSGANVLTC. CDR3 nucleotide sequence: TGCGCCAGCAGCGCTAGACCGACAGGGGTCAGCTCTGGGGCCAACGTCCTGACTTGC.